Below, 28 T cell receptor beta chains from the same sample are listed, as sequenced in a study of blood T cell repertoires in COVID-19. Libraries were prepared by immunoSEQ multiplex PCR; TCRdb keeps only in-frame clonotypes and omits some of them. This table has 180,000 or so clones, about 91% appearing once. The sequencing input was peripheral blood. Every receptor here comes from a woman in her forties or fifties with acute or convalescent COVID-19.

The chain combines TRBV10-2 with TRBJ2-2; 7 bases are a match to TRBD1. Germline CDR1 and CDR2: WSHSY and SAAADI. The CDR3 length is 15 residues. Germline trimming cut 7 bases from V and 3 bases from J; bases unmatched to any gene: 8. CDR3 in amino acids: CASTGTAMDTGELFF. Here the CDR3 DNA reads TGCGCCAGCACCGGGACAGCCATGGACACCGGGGAGCTGTTTTTT.

This chain links TRBV6-1 with TRBJ1-4, with D possibly matching TRBD1 (5 bases). Per the germline V gene, CDR1 is MNHNS and CDR2 is SASEGT. The V and J ends lost 1 base and 8 bases respectively, with 11 bases between them. The CDR3 has 14 residues. The CDR3 protein is CASSEDWGGEKLFF. In nucleotides, the CDR3 is TGTGCCAGCAGTGAAGACTGGGGGGGGGAAAAACTGTTTTTT.

This clone turned up a few times. The chain's CDR3 is CASSPRLAPDTQYF. The CDR3 coding sequence is TGCGCCAGCAGCCCGAGACTAGCCCCAGATACGCAGTATTTT. The chain couples TRBV5-1 to TRBJ2-3; 7 nucleotides match TRBD2. Germline V gene lookup returns CDR1 SGHRS and CDR2 YFSETQ. CDR3 length: 14 amino acids. Germline trimming cut 4 bases from V and 4 bases from J; bases unmatched to any gene: 6.

The chain uses TRBV27 and TRBJ1-1; D uncertain. Germline CDR1 reads MNHEY; CDR2 reads SMNVEV (reference sequence). The CDR3 contains 15 residues. Trimming cost V 4 bases and J 5 bases, with 17 bases left between them. Here the CDR3 reads CASSSLAGGRTEAFF. In DNA, the CDR3 is TGTGCCAGCAGTTCTTTAGCGGGAGGGAGAACTGAAGCTTTCTTT.

V is TRBV9 and J is TRBJ2-1; TRBD2 agrees at 11 bases. The CDR3 is 15 residues long. Germline CDR1 SGDLS, CDR2 YYNGEE. V lost 0 bases, J lost 6 bases, and 2 bases stayed unmatched. CDR3 in amino acids: CASSVATSGSNEQFF. CDR3 DNA: TGTGCCAGCAGCGTAGCTACTAGCGGGAGCAATGAGCAGTTCTTC. The variable domain in full, completed from reference TRBV9 and TRBJ2-1, reads DSGVTQTPKHLITATGQRVTLRCSPRSGDLSVYWYQQSLDQGLQFLIQYYNGEERAKGNILERFSAQQFPDLHSELNLSSLELGDSALYFCASSVATSGSNEQFFGPGTRLTVL.

The genes are TRBV11-2 and TRBJ1-1; 8 bases are shared with TRBD1. From germline, CDR1 is SGHAT and CDR2 FQNNGV. Germline trimming cut 1 base from V and 3 bases from J; bases unmatched to any gene: 4. This CDR3 is built from 15 residues. CDR3 nucleotide sequence: TGTGCCAGCAGCTTAGGGGCAGGGGGCCACACTGAAGCTTTCTTT. This translates into CASSLGAGGHTEAFF.

The rearrangement uses TRBV6-5 and TRBJ1-4; D uncertain. V lost 8 bases to trimming and J lost 0 bases, with 13 bases between them. The CDR3 loop spans 15 amino acids. Germline V gene data show CDR1 as MNHEY and CDR2 as SVGAGI. The CDR3 sequence is CASAIGLATNEKLFF. For the CDR3, the DNA is TGTGCCAGCGCCATTGGCCTGGCAACTAATGAAAAACTGTTTTTT.

This chain's CDR3 is CSVEGGDRGNYNYGYTF. In nucleotides, the CDR3 is TGCAGCGTTGAGGGGGGGGACAGGGGAAACTATAACTATGGCTACACCTTC. This rearrangement joins TRBV29-1 to TRBJ1-2; TRBD1 aligns across 10 bases. The V gene end was trimmed by 3 bases and the J gene end by 1 base; junction bases not matched to a gene: 11. The CDR3 extends over 17 amino acids. Germline lookup yields CDR1 SQVTM and CDR2 ANQGSEA.

This chain links TRBV5-4 with TRBJ2-1; no clear D gene. Germline V gene sequence: CDR1 SGHNT, CDR2 YYREEE (reference sequence). This CDR3 has 12 residues. Trimming took 4 bases from V and 5 from J, leaving 7 bases between them. DNA of the CDR3: TGTGCCAGCAGCCGAAGAGACAATGAGCAGTTCTTC. It is translated as CASSRRDNEQFF. The variable domain in full, completed from reference TRBV5-4 and TRBJ2-1, reads ETGVTQSPTHLIKTRGQQVTLRCSSQSGHNTVSWYQQALGQGPQFIFQYYREEENGRGNFPPRFSGLQFPNYSSELNVNALELDDSALYLCASSRRDNEQFFGPGTRLTVL.

V and J are TRBV7-2 and TRBJ2-7; D might be TRBD1 (6 bases). Between the trimmed V and J ends, which lost 6 bases and 0 bases, there was a span of 15 bases. Germline assignment: CDR1 SGHTA and CDR2 FQGNSA. CDR3 length equals 15 residues. This CDR3 is CASRENRDISYEQYF. For the CDR3, the DNA is TGTGCCAGCAGGGAAAACCGGGACATCTCCTACGAGCAGTACTTC. Using reference TRBV7-2 and TRBJ2-7 for the parts outside the CDR3, the full variable domain is GAGVSQSPSNKVTEKGKDVELRCDPISGHTALYWYRQSLGQGLEFLIYFQGNSAPDKSGLPSDRFSAERTGGSVSTLTIQRTQQEDSAVYLCASRENRDISYEQYFGPGTRLTVT.

The chain carries TRBV6-1 and TRBJ1-6; perhaps TRBD1 as D (5 bases). The CDR3 sequence is 14 residues long. The germline V gene encodes CDR1 MNHNS and CDR2 SASEGT. V lost 3 bases and J 9 bases, leaving 12 bases between the germline ends. CDR3 amino acids: CASSDSPRASPLHF. For the CDR3, the DNA is TGTGCCAGCAGTGACAGTCCCAGGGCTTCACCCCTCCACTTT.

V is TRBV21-1 and J is TRBJ2-1; the table's D gene call, TRBD2, was not cross checked with the DNA. TRBV21-1 is labeled a pseudogene. This CDR3 region has 16 residues. CDR3 in DNA: TGTGCCAGCAGCTCACTAGCCCAGGGTGTCTACAATGAGCAGTTCTTC. Residues: CASSSLAQGVYNEQFF.

The V and J genes are TRBV11-2 and TRBJ1-4, with D maybe TRBD1 (5 bases). Germline V gene data show CDR1 as SGHAT and CDR2 as FQNNGV. CDR3 length: 17 residues. V was pared by 5 bases and J by 10 bases, with 26 bases between. The CDR3 region has the DNA TGTGCCAGCAGCGTACCCGTCACGCGGCAGGGAGGTGCAAAACTGTTTTTT. Amino acid sequence: CASSVPVTRQGGAKLFF.

CDR3 amino acids: CASATGTYGYTF. The CDR3 DNA is TGTGCCAGCGCAACAGGGACCTATGGCTACACCTTC. The V call is TRBV6-5, the J call TRBJ1-2; tentatively, D is TRBD1 (6 bases). Germline loops: CDR1 MNHEY, CDR2 SVGAGI. This CDR3 spans 12 amino acids. V gave up 8 bases and J gave up 4 bases, with 11 bases separating them.

The chain uses TRBV18 and TRBJ2-7; TRBD2 is a possible D gene (6 bases). CDR3 length: 12 amino acids. The germline CDR1 and CDR2 sequences are KGHSH and LQKENI. The V and J ends lost 6 bases and 7 bases respectively, with 13 bases between them. The CDR3 DNA reads TGTGCCAGCTCGTTGGATGCGGGAGAGCAGTACTTC. This translates into CASSLDAGEQYF.

The chain uses TRBV10-3 and TRBJ2-1; weak D call: TRBD1 (6 bases). Germline loops: CDR1 ENHRY, CDR2 SYGVKD. The CDR3 covers 13 residues. Trimming cost V 2 bases and J 10 bases, with 12 bases left between them. The CDR3 loop is CAISEASTGEQFF. The DNA of the CDR3 is TGTGCCATCAGTGAGGCTAGTACAGGGGAGCAGTTCTTC.

This chain uses TRBV10-3 with TRBJ1-1; no clear D gene. CDR3 length: 15 residues. The germline gives CDR1 ENHRY, CDR2 SYGVKD. V dropped 3 bases and J dropped 1 base, with 12 bases sitting between them. As DNA, the CDR3 is TGTGCCATCAGTGAACTCGCAGGCACGAACACTGAAGCTTTCTTT. Translated: CAISELAGTNTEAFF.

The chain has TRBV15 and TRBJ1-2, with D possibly matching TRBD1 (5 bases). Germline V gene data show CDR1 as LNHNV and CDR2 as YYDKDF (reference sequence). The CDR3 is 14 residues long. V was shortened by 0 bases and J by 8 bases, with 13 bases between the two germline ends. The CDR3 is CATSRDKGMTGYTF. CDR3 in DNA: TGTGCCACCAGCAGAGATAAGGGGATGACGGGCTACACCTTC.

The CDR3 DNA reads as TGTGCCAGCAGTTACGGGACAGGGGAGGTATTGGGCTACACCTTC. Translating gives CASSYGTGEVLGYTF. This chain uses TRBV6-6 with TRBJ1-2; 10 bases are a match to TRBD1. CDR3 length: 15 residues. The J segment lost 8 bases and the V segment lost 2 bases, leaving 8 bases of the junction unmatched. CDR1 MNHNY and CDR2 SVGAGI come from the germline V gene (reference sequence).

Written as DNA, the CDR3 is TGCGCCAGCAGCTTGGGAGGACAACCGTCCTACGAGCAGTACTTC. It yields the protein CASSLGGQPSYEQYF. This chain uses TRBV5-1 with TRBJ2-7; maybe TRBD1 (5 bases). This CDR3 contains 15 residues. The V end lost 0 bases, the J end lost 1 base, and 11 bases lay between the germline ends. The germline CDR1 and CDR2 sequences are SGHRS and YFSETQ. The complete variable domain, with remaining parts taken from reference TRBV5-1 and TRBJ2-7, reads KAGVTQTPRYLIKTRGQQVTLSCSPISGHRSVSWYQQTPGQGLQFLFEYFSETQRNKGNFPGRFSGRQFSNSRSEMNVSTLELGDSALYLCASSLGGQPSYEQYFGPGTRLTVT.

This chain links TRBV18 with TRBJ1-1; tentative D call: TRBD1 (6 bases). This CDR3 contains 14 residues. V lost 4 bases and J lost 0, with 9 bases in between. The germline CDR1 and CDR2 sequences are KGHSH and LQKENI. CDR3 nucleotides: TGTGCCAGCTCACTGGGACAAGTGAACACTGAAGCTTTCTTT. Amino acid sequence: CASSLGQVNTEAFF.

Here the CDR3 reads CASSQTSGGAGELFF. CDR3 bases: TGTGCCAGCAGCCAGACTAGCGGGGGGGCCGGGGAGCTGTTTTTT. This sequence joins TRBV7-2 and TRBJ2-2, with 14 bases matching TRBD2. CDR1 SGHTA and CDR2 FQGNSA come from the germline V gene. V lost 5 bases and J lost 6; bases outside the gene matches: 2. The CDR3 runs 15 residues.

The rearrangement links TRBV3-1 (or the pseudogene TRBV3-2) to TRBJ1-6, with 9 bases identical to TRBD1. The CDR3 extends over 13 amino acids. V shed 10 bases and J 10 bases; nucleotides not matched to a gene: 8. The germline V gene encodes CDR1 LGHDT and CDR2 YNNKEL (reference sequence). CDR3 nucleotides: TGTGCCACCGGGGACAGGGCCGGGTCACCCCTCCACTTT. It specifies CATGDRAGSPLHF.

The V and J genes are TRBV9 and TRBJ2-2, with TRBD2 matching over 15 bases. Germline V CDR1 and CDR2: SGDLS, YYNGEE. V gave up 3 bases and J gave up 5 bases; unmatched junction bases: 2. CDR3 length equals 16 residues. CDR3 in amino acids: CASSAGTSGGTGELFF. CDR3 DNA: TGTGCCAGCAGCGCGGGGACTAGCGGGGGGACCGGGGAGCTGTTTTTT.

This clone was seen more than once but under ten times. This chain uses TRBV19 with TRBJ1-6; D is uncertain. Deletions cut 5 bases from V and 4 bases from J, with 3 bases between. The CDR3 has 12 amino acids. Germline values: CDR1 LNHDA, CDR2 SQIVND (reference sequence). The DNA of the CDR3 is TGTGCCAGTAGTTCGTATAATTCACCCCTCCACTTT. Amino acid sequence: CASSSYNSPLHF.

The chain carries TRBV7-2 and TRBJ2-3; no definite D call. Germline CDR1 SGHTA, CDR2 FQGNSA. The CDR3 covers 14 residues. Trimming shortened V by 3 bases and J by 2 bases, and 9 bases separated the two germline ends. CDR3 sequence reads: CASSFGGDTDTQYF. The CDR3 DNA reads TGTGCCAGCAGCTTTGGCGGCGACACAGATACGCAGTATTTT. Drawing the rest from reference TRBV7-2 and TRBJ2-3, the complete variable domain is GAGVSQSPSNKVTEKGKDVELRCDPISGHTALYWYRQSLGQGLEFLIYFQGNSAPDKSGLPSDRFSAERTGGSVSTLTIQRTQQEDSAVYLCASSFGGDTDTQYFGPGTRLTVL.

The chain joins TRBV2 to TRBJ1-5; D call uncertain. The V end was cut by 1 base, the J end by 0 bases, with 13 bases between. The CDR3 runs to 17 residues. Germline CDR1 is SNHLY and CDR2 is FYNNEI. CDR3 in amino acids: CASSEGAGYYSNQPQHF. CDR3 bases: TGTGCCAGCAGTGAAGGGGCGGGCTACTATAGCAATCAGCCCCAGCATTTT.

This rearrangement joins TRBV3-1 (or the pseudogene TRBV3-2) to TRBJ2-5; 13 nucleotides agree with TRBD2. The CDR3 is 18 residues long. V shed 1 base and J 4 bases; nucleotides not matched to a gene: 9. Germline CDR1 and CDR2: LGHDT and YNNKEL (reference sequence). This CDR3 is CASSQARTSGGVGETQYF. The CDR3 DNA reads TGTGCCAGCAGCCAAGCCCGGACTAGCGGGGGTGTAGGAGAGACCCAGTACTTC.